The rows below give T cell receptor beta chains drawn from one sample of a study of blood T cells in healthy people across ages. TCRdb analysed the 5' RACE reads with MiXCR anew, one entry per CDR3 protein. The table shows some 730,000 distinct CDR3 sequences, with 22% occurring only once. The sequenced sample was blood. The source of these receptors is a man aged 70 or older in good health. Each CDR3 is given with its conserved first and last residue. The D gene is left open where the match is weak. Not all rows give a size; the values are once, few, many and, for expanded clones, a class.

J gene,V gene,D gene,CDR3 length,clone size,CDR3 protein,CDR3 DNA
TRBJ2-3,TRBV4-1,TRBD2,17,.,CASSQGFAGVSTDTQYF,TGCGCCAGCAGCCAGGGGTTCGCGGGGGTTAGCACAGATACGCAGTATTTT
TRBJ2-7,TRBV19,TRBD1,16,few,CASSPQGQAPSYEQYF,TGTGCCAGTAGCCCGCAGGGACAGGCTCCCTCCTACGAGCAGTACTTC
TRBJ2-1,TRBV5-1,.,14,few,CASSFPYAGNEQFF,TGCGCCAGCAGTTTTCCGTATGCGGGCAATGAGCAGTTCTTC
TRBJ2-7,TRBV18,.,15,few,CASSPTGFSSYEQYF,TGTGCCAGCTCACCTACTGGGTTTAGCTCCTACGAGCAGTACTTC
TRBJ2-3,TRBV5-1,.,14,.,CASSLDLSSDTQYF,TGCGCCAGCAGCTTGGATTTATCTTCAGATACGCAGTATTTT
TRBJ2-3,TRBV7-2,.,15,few,CASSPVSFGTDTQYF,TGTGCCAGCAGCCCCGTTTCCTTCGGCACAGATACGCAGTATTTT
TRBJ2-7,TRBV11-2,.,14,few,CASSSTRYGYEQYF,TGTGCCAGCAGCTCAACCAGGTATGGGTACGAGCAGTACTTC
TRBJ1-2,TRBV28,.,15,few,CASSTRQVRDYGYTF,TGTGCCAGCAGTACCAGACAGGTTCGGGACTATGGCTACACCTTC
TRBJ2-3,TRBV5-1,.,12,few,CASSTATDTQYF,TGCGCCAGCAGCACCGCCACAGATACGCAGTATTTT
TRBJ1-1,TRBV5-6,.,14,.,CASSFTEGSPEAFF,TGTGCCAGCAGCTTCACTGAAGGGTCTCCTGAAGCTTTCTTT
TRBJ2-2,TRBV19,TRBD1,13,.,CASSLDRAGELFF,TGTGCCAGTAGCCTGGACAGGGCCGGGGAGCTGTTTTTT
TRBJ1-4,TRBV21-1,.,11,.,CAPPGGGKLFF,TGTGCCCCCCCAGGTGGAGGAAAACTGTTTTTT
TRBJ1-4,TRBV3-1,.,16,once,CASSQGAGAGNEKLFF,TGTGCCAGCAGCCAAGGGGCGGGGGCTGGTAATGAAAAACTGTTTTTT
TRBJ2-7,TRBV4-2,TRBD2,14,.,CASNIAGSSYEQYF,TGTGCCAGCAACATAGCGGGATCGTCCTACGAGCAGTACTTC
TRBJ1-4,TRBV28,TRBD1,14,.,CASSQTGSVEKLFF,TGTGCCAGCAGCCAGACAGGGTCGGTTGAAAAACTGTTTTTT
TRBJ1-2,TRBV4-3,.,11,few,CASSQRGDYTF,TGCGCCAGCAGCCAGAGGGGAGACTACACCTTC
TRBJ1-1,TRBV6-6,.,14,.,CASSPRGKNTEAFF,TGTGCCAGCAGTCCCCGGGGCAAGAACACTGAAGCTTTCTTT
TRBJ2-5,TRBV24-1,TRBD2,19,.,CATSDLRGTSTPTRETQYF,TGTGCCACCAGTGATTTGAGGGGGACTAGCACACCAACGAGGGAGACCCAGTACTTC
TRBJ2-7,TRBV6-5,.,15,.,CASSYTRDIRYEQYF,TGTGCCAGCAGTTACACTAGGGACATCCGCTACGAGCAGTACTTC
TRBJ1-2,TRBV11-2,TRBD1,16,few,CASSFISTGRKYGYTF,TGTGCCAGCAGCTTCATCTCGACAGGGCGCAAGTATGGCTACACCTTC
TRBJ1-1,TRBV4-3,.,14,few,CASSQERVTTEAFF,TGCGCCAGCAGCCAAGAGAGAGTCACGACAGAAGCTTTCTTT
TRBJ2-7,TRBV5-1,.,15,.,CASSSTFSSSYEQYF,TGCGCCAGCAGCTCGACATTTAGTAGCTCCTACGAGCAGTACTTC
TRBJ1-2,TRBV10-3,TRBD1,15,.,CAISYEQGAQGGYTF,TGTGCCATCAGTTATGAACAGGGGGCGCAGGGTGGCTACACCTTC
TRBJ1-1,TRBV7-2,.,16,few,CASSSRLGGDDTEAFF,TGTGCCAGCAGCTCCCGGCTTGGTGGCGACGACACTGAAGCTTTCTTT
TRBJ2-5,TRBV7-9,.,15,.,CASSFLTVLQETQYF,TGTGCCAGCAGCTTTCTGACGGTGCTCCAAGAGACCCAGTACTTC
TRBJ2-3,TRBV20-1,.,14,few,CSASKTSDTDTQYF,TGCAGTGCTAGTAAGACTAGTGACACAGATACGCAGTATTTT
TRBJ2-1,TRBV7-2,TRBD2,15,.,CASSSQPWGGNEQFF,TGTGCCAGCAGCTCCCAGCCTTGGGGGGGCAATGAGCAGTTCTTC
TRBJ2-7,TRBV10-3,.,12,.,CAISEFVGEQYF,TGTGCCATCAGTGAGTTCGTGGGCGAGCAGTACTTC
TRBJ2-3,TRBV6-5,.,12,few,CATRPSTDTQYF,TGTGCCACCCGACCTAGCACAGATACGCAGTATTTT
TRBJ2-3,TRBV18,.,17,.,CASPPPGVWRAADTQYF,TGTGCCAGCCCACCTCCGGGAGTCTGGCGGGCCGCAGATACGCAGTATTTT
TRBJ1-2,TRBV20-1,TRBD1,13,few,CSAPDRTNYGYTF,TGCAGTGCCCCGGACAGGACTAACTATGGCTACACCTTC
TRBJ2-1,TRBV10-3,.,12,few,CAISAGEVEQFF,TGTGCCATCAGTGCGGGAGAGGTTGAGCAGTTCTTC
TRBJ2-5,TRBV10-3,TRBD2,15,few,CAIRQGGGAEETQYF,TGTGCCATCAGACAAGGCGGGGGGGCCGAGGAGACCCAGTACTTC
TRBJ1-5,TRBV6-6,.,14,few,CASSPSYGNQPQHF,TGTGCCAGCAGTCCTTCTTACGGCAATCAGCCCCAGCATTTT
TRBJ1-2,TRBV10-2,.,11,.,CASSERRGYTF,TGCGCCAGCAGTGAGCGTCGCGGCTACACCTTC
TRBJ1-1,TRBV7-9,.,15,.,CASSSKGSMNTEAFF,TGTGCCAGCAGCTCTAAGGGATCCATGAACACTGAAGCTTTCTTT
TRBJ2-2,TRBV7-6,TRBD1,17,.,CASSLARDRPNTGELFF,TGTGCCAGCAGCTTAGCCCGGGACAGACCTAACACCGGGGAGCTGTTTTTT
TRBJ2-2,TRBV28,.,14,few,CASSLSQNAGELFF,TGTGCCAGCAGTTTATCACAGAACGCTGGGGAGCTGTTTTTT
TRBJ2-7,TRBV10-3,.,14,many,CAISQGTASYEQYF,TGTGCCATTTCGCAGGGGACGGCCTCCTACGAGCAGTACTTC
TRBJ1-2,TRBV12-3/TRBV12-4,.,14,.,CASSSRVFYYGYTF,TGTGCCAGCAGTTCCAGGGTATTTTACTATGGCTACACCTTC
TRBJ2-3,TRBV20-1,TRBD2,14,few,CSASPGTSKHTQYF,TGCAGTGCTTCCCCCGGGACTAGCAAACATACGCAGTATTTT
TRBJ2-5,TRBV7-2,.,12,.,CASSVIRETQYF,TGTGCCAGTTCTGTTATACGGGAGACCCAGTACTTC
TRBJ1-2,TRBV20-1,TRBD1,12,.,CSAMTGVYGYTF,TGCAGTGCGATGACAGGGGTGTATGGCTACACCTTC
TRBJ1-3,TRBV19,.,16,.,CASSFGAVSSGNTIYF,TGTGCCAGTAGTTTTGGGGCTGTAAGCTCTGGAAACACCATATATTTT
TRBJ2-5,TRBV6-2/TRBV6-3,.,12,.,CASSYVVETQYF,TGTGCCAGCAGTTACGTGGTGGAGACCCAGTACTTC
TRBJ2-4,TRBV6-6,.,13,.,CASSRLGEDIQYF,TGTGCCAGCAGCCGACTAGGGGAGGACATTCAGTACTTC
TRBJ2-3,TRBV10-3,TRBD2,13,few,CATERWEGNTQYF,TGTGCCACCGAACGGTGGGAGGGGAATACGCAGTATTTT
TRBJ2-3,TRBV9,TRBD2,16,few,CASSVVPAGVSDTQYF,TGTGCCAGCAGCGTAGTTCCAGCGGGAGTTTCAGATACGCAGTATTTT
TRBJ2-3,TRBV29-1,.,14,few,CSARPGFSTDTQYF,TGCAGCGCCCGCCCGGGGTTCTCCACAGATACGCAGTATTTT
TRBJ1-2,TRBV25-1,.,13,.,CASSGQTFYGYAF,TGTGCCAGCAGTGGGCAGACATTCTATGGCTACGCCTTC